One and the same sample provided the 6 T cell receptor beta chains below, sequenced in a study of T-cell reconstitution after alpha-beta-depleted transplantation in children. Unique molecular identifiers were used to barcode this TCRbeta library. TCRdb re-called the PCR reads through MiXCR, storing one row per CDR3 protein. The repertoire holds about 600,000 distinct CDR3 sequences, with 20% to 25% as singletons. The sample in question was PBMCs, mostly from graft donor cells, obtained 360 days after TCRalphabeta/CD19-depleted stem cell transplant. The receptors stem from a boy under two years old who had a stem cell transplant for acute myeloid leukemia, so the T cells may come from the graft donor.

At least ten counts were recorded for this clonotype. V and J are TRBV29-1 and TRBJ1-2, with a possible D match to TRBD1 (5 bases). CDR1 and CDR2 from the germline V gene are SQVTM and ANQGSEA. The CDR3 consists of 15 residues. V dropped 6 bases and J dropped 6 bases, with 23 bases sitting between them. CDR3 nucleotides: TGCAGCGTCAAAGGGGATCAAACCCTCCCAAATGGCTACACCTTC. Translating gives CSVKGDQTLPNGYTF.

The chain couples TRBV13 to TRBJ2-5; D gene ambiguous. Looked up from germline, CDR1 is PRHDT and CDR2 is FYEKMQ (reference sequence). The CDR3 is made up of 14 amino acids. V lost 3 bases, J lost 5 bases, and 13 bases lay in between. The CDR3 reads CASSFRRRRETQYF. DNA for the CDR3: TGTGCCAGCAGCTTTAGGCGACGGCGGGAGACCCAGTACTTC. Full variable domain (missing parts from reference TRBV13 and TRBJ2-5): AAGVIQSPRHLIKEKRETATLKCYPIPRHDTVYWYQQGPGQDPQFLISFYEKMQSDKGSIPDRFSAQQFSDYHSELNMSSLELGDSALYFCASSFRRRRETQYFGPGTRLLVL.

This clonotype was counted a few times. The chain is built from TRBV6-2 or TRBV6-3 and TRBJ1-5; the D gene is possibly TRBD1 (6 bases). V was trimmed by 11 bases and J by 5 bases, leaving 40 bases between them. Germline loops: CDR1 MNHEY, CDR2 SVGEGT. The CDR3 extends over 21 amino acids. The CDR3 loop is CAGPKADSLQRNTGGDQPQHF. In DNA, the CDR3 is TGTGCCGGCCCGAAAGCAGACAGTTTGCAACGAAACACGGGGGGCGATCAGCCCCAGCATTTT.

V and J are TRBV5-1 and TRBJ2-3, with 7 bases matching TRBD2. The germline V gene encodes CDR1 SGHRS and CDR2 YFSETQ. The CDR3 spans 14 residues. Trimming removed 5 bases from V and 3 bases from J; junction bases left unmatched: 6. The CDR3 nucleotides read TGCGCCAGCAGGCGGGGGAGCTCTACAGATACGCAGTATTTT. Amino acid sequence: CASRRGSSTDTQYF.

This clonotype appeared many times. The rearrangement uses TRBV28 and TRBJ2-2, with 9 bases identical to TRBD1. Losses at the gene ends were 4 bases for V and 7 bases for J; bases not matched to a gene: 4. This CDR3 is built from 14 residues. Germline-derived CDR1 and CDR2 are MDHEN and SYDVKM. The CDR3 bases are TGTGCCAGCAGTTCGTCGGACAGGGGCGGGGAGCTGTTTTTT. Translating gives CASSSSDRGGELFF.

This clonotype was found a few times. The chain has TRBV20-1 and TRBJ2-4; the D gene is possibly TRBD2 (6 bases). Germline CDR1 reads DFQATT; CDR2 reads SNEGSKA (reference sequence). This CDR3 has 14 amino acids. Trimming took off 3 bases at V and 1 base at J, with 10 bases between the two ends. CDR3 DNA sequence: TGCAGTGCTAGGTCTGGGGGGGCCAAAAACATTCAGTACTTC. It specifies CSARSGGAKNIQYF.